The rows below give T cell receptor beta chains drawn from one sample of a study of T cell repertoires in cytomegalovirus infection. TCRdb redid the calling of the reads with MiXCR, one entry per CDR3 protein. The data contain about 680,000 distinct CDR3 sequences, roughly 24% of them singletons. The material sequenced was CD8+ T cells from PBMCs. These receptors all stem from a human donor in good health (CMV status not recorded). Some clones in this sample may be carry-over from other donors' samples. Each CDR3 is given with its conserved first and last residue. The order of the fields is CDR3 protein, CDR3 DNA, J gene, D gene, clone size, V gene. The D gene is left open where the match is weak. Not all rows give a size; the values are once, few, many and, for expanded clones, a class.

cdr3_aa: CASSFGTLPGGELFF
cdr3_nt: TGTGCCAGCAGTTTCGGGACCCTTCCGGGCGGGGAGCTGTTTTTT
j_call: TRBJ2-2
d_call: NA
clone_size: many
v_call: TRBV28

cdr3_aa: CASSLLRELFF
cdr3_nt: TGTGCCAGCAGCCTATTACGGGAGCTGTTTTTT
j_call: TRBJ2-2
d_call: NA
clone_size: many
v_call: TRBV7-8

cdr3_aa: CASSIENTEAFF
cdr3_nt: TGTGCCAGTAGTATTGAGAACACTGAAGCTTTCTTT
j_call: TRBJ1-1
d_call: NA
clone_size: few
v_call: TRBV19

cdr3_aa: CASSNPRGEQYF
cdr3_nt: TGTGCCAGCAGTAACCCCAGGGGCGAGCAGTACTTC
j_call: TRBJ2-7
d_call: NA
clone_size: many
v_call: TRBV6-1

cdr3_aa: CAISDTGQGAYNEQFF
cdr3_nt: TGTGCCATCAGTGATACCGGACAGGGGGCTTACAATGAGCAGTTCTTC
j_call: TRBJ2-1
d_call: TRBD1
clone_size: many
v_call: TRBV10-3

cdr3_aa: CASSPLAGGPHTGELFF
cdr3_nt: TGTGCCAGCAGCCCACTAGCGGGGGGGCCGCACACCGGGGAGCTGTTTTTT
j_call: TRBJ2-2
d_call: TRBD2
clone_size: few
v_call: TRBV5-6

cdr3_aa: CASSLEGALETQYF
cdr3_nt: TGTGCCAGCAGTCTGGAGGGGGCGTTGGAGACCCAGTACTTC
j_call: TRBJ2-5
d_call: NA
clone_size: many
v_call: TRBV12-3/TRBV12-4

cdr3_aa: CASSFREEQYF
cdr3_nt: TGTGCCAGCAGCTTCAGGGAGGAGCAGTACTTC
j_call: TRBJ2-7
d_call: NA
clone_size: NA
v_call: TRBV7-4

cdr3_aa: CASSDNPYGYTF
cdr3_nt: TGTGCCAGCAGCGACAACCCTTATGGCTACACCTTC
j_call: TRBJ1-2
d_call: NA
clone_size: few
v_call: TRBV14

cdr3_aa: CASSGGTGGGMNTEAFF
cdr3_nt: TGTGCCAGCAGCGGAGGGACAGGGGGCGGCATGAACACTGAAGCTTTCTTT
j_call: TRBJ1-1
d_call: TRBD1
clone_size: few
v_call: TRBV7-9

cdr3_aa: CASSLGMYGYTF
cdr3_nt: TGTGCCAGCAGCCTCGGGATGTATGGCTACACCTTC
j_call: TRBJ1-2
d_call: NA
clone_size: few
v_call: TRBV6-2/TRBV6-3

cdr3_aa: CASTANPGSENNEQFF
cdr3_nt: TGTGCCAGCACAGCGAACCCCGGCAGCGAGAACAATGAGCAGTTCTTC
j_call: TRBJ2-1
d_call: NA
clone_size: few
v_call: TRBV12-3/TRBV12-4

cdr3_aa: CASSLGVAMNTEAFF
cdr3_nt: TGTGCCAGCAGCTTAGGGGTAGCCATGAACACTGAAGCTTTCTTT
j_call: TRBJ1-1
d_call: NA
clone_size: many
v_call: TRBV7-2

cdr3_aa: CASSQDAGLGGGEQFF
cdr3_nt: TGTGCCAGCAGCCAAGATGCGGGACTAGGAGGCGGTGAGCAGTTCTTC
j_call: TRBJ2-1
d_call: TRBD2
clone_size: few
v_call: TRBV4-2

cdr3_aa: CSVEDLGTGGEETQYF
cdr3_nt: TGCAGCGTTGAAGATCTAGGGACAGGGGGCGAAGAGACCCAGTACTTC
j_call: TRBJ2-5
d_call: TRBD1
clone_size: NA
v_call: TRBV29-1

cdr3_aa: CSSLAIPYNEQFF
cdr3_nt: TGCAGTTCCCTAGCGATACCCTACAATGAGCAGTTCTTC
j_call: TRBJ2-1
d_call: NA
clone_size: few
v_call: TRBV20-1

cdr3_aa: CAIMRDREGSYEQYF
cdr3_nt: TGTGCCATCATGCGTGACAGGGAGGGTAGCTACGAGCAGTACTTC
j_call: TRBJ2-7
d_call: NA
clone_size: NA
v_call: TRBV10-3

cdr3_aa: CASSQSVSTPGHTEAFF
cdr3_nt: TGCGCCAGCAGTCAATCGGTCAGCACCCCTGGGCACACTGAAGCTTTCTTT
j_call: TRBJ1-1
d_call: NA
clone_size: NA
v_call: TRBV23-1

cdr3_aa: CASSSGEFRPLHF
cdr3_nt: TGTGCCAGCAGCTCCGGGGAGTTTAGGCCCCTCCACTTT
j_call: TRBJ1-6
d_call: NA
clone_size: NA
v_call: TRBV7-9

cdr3_aa: CASSLEAGGGNTEAFF
cdr3_nt: TGCGCCAGCAGCTTGGAGGCAGGGGGAGGGAACACTGAAGCTTTCTTT
j_call: TRBJ1-1
d_call: TRBD1
clone_size: few
v_call: TRBV5-1

cdr3_aa: CANSGTSGGPTETQYF
cdr3_nt: TGTGCCAACAGTGGGACTAGCGGGGGGCCGACGGAGACCCAGTACTTC
j_call: TRBJ2-5
d_call: TRBD2
clone_size: NA
v_call: TRBV6-1

cdr3_aa: CATSDPGGELFF
cdr3_nt: TGTGCCACCAGTGATCCAGGGGGGGAGCTGTTTTTT
j_call: TRBJ2-2
d_call: NA
clone_size: NA
v_call: TRBV24-1

cdr3_aa: CASSHPGVAYQETQYF
cdr3_nt: TGTGCCAGCAGCCACCCGGGAGTAGCCTACCAAGAGACCCAGTACTTC
j_call: TRBJ2-5
d_call: NA
clone_size: NA
v_call: TRBV14

cdr3_aa: CSVEQSWGGYNEQFF
cdr3_nt: TGCAGCGTTGAACAGAGTTGGGGCGGGTACAATGAGCAGTTCTTC
j_call: TRBJ2-1
d_call: NA
clone_size: many
v_call: TRBV29-1

cdr3_aa: CASSLRWQTPNTGELFF
cdr3_nt: TGTGCCAGCAGTTTACGTTGGCAGACACCGAACACCGGGGAGCTGTTTTTT
j_call: TRBJ2-2
d_call: NA
clone_size: NA
v_call: TRBV12-3/TRBV12-4

cdr3_aa: CASSLKGQGRYEQYF
cdr3_nt: TGTGCCAGCAGCTTAAAGGGACAGGGGCGCTACGAGCAGTACTTC
j_call: TRBJ2-7
d_call: TRBD1
clone_size: few
v_call: TRBV7-6

cdr3_aa: CSARVGASGESTYNEQFF
cdr3_nt: TGCAGTGCTAGAGTTGGGGCTAGCGGGGAGTCCACCTACAATGAGCAGTTCTTC
j_call: TRBJ2-1
d_call: TRBD2
clone_size: NA
v_call: TRBV20-1

cdr3_aa: CASSPSGTGYNKQFF
cdr3_nt: TGTGCCAGCAGCCCCTCAGGGACGGGGTACAATAAGCAGTTCTTC
j_call: TRBJ2-1
d_call: NA
clone_size: NA
v_call: TRBV7-6

cdr3_aa: CASSYEVIDTEAFF
cdr3_nt: TGTGCCAGCAGCTACGAGGTGATTGACACTGAAGCTTTCTTT
j_call: TRBJ1-1
d_call: NA
clone_size: many
v_call: TRBV7-8

cdr3_aa: CASSHGTGVSGSPLHF
cdr3_nt: TGTGCCAGCAGTCACGGGACAGGAGTCTCTGGTTCACCCCTCCACTTT
j_call: TRBJ1-6
d_call: TRBD1
clone_size: NA
v_call: TRBV27

cdr3_aa: CSVEGVFEAGNTIYF
cdr3_nt: TGCAGCGTTGAGGGAGTATTCGAAGCTGGAAACACCATATATTTT
j_call: TRBJ1-3
d_call: NA
clone_size: NA
v_call: TRBV29-1

cdr3_aa: CASSPTDSFEKDTQYF
cdr3_nt: TGTGCCAGCAGCCCCACGGACAGTTTCGAGAAGGATACGCAGTATTTT
j_call: TRBJ2-3
d_call: NA
clone_size: many
v_call: TRBV28

cdr3_aa: CASSFAGGAGYGYTF
cdr3_nt: TGTGCCAGCAGTTTCGCAGGGGGCGCAGGTTATGGCTACACCTTC
j_call: TRBJ1-2
d_call: TRBD1
clone_size: many
v_call: TRBV28

cdr3_aa: CASSSRQASNQPQHF
cdr3_nt: TGTGCCAGCAGTTCGCGCCAAGCCAGCAATCAGCCCCAGCATTTT
j_call: TRBJ1-5
d_call: NA
clone_size: NA
v_call: TRBV6-1

cdr3_aa: CASSLTLQDSNYGYTF
cdr3_nt: TGTGCCAGCAGCTTAACTCTCCAGGACAGCAACTATGGCTACACCTTC
j_call: TRBJ1-2
d_call: NA
clone_size: few
v_call: TRBV12-3/TRBV12-4

cdr3_aa: CASSEGRNTIYF
cdr3_nt: TGTGCCAGCAGTGAGGGACGAAACACCATATATTTT
j_call: TRBJ1-3
d_call: NA
clone_size: few
v_call: TRBV25-1

cdr3_aa: CASSYPRTGGTYEQYF
cdr3_nt: TGTGCCAGCAGTTACCCCCGGACAGGGGGAACCTACGAGCAGTACTTC
j_call: TRBJ2-7
d_call: TRBD1
clone_size: many
v_call: TRBV6-5

cdr3_aa: CASSFRGGSTEAFF
cdr3_nt: TGTGCCAGCAGCTTTCGGGGAGGAAGCACTGAAGCTTTCTTT
j_call: TRBJ1-1
d_call: NA
clone_size: many
v_call: TRBV7-2

cdr3_aa: CASSPQGEYNEQFF
cdr3_nt: TGTGCCAGCAGTCCCCAGGGGGAATACAATGAGCAGTTCTTC
j_call: TRBJ2-1
d_call: TRBD1
clone_size: few
v_call: TRBV6-1

cdr3_aa: CASSLRLAGENGELFF
cdr3_nt: TGTGCCAGCAGTTTACGACTAGCGGGGGAAAACGGGGAGCTGTTTTTT
j_call: TRBJ2-2
d_call: TRBD2
clone_size: many
v_call: TRBV6-6

cdr3_aa: CASSFGSGARNEQYF
cdr3_nt: TGTGCCAGCAGCTTTGGTTCGGGGGCGAGGAACGAGCAGTACTTC
j_call: TRBJ2-7
d_call: NA
clone_size: many
v_call: TRBV7-8

cdr3_aa: CASSLGGGHFTDTQYF
cdr3_nt: TGTGCCAGCAGCTTAGGGGGTGGACATTTTACAGATACGCAGTATTTT
j_call: TRBJ2-3
d_call: NA
clone_size: NA
v_call: TRBV7-2